A selection of T cell receptor beta chains follows, all from one sample in a study of shared clonotypes between healthy human individuals. The data were produced by immunoSEQ multiplex PCR, yet TCRdb's version contains in-frame clones alone and is incomplete. The sample has around 1.5 million clones, 95% to 99% seen once; the top ten hold roughly 0.45%. The sequenced sample was naive CD4+ T cells sorted from blood. The receptors come from a man younger than 45 in good health. The CDR3 runs from the conserved cysteine through the conserved F or W. D genes are given only for firm matches. Clone size is given for some rows only: seen once, a few or many times, or a class if the clone is expanded.

clone_size	v_call	j_call	d_call	cdr3_aa	cdr3_nt
.	TRBV19	TRBJ2-1	.	CASSTRLGSSLSNEQFF	TGTGCCAGTAGTACCCGACTAGGCTCATCCCTCAGCAATGAGCAGTTCTTC
.	TRBV5-8	TRBJ1-5	TRBD1	CASRKRTGGESNQPQHF	TGTGCCAGCAGAAAGCGGACAGGGGGCGAAAGCAATCAGCCCCAGCATTTT
.	TRBV5-6	TRBJ2-2	TRBD2	CASSRAGGQAGELFF	TGTGCCAGCAGCCGAGCGGGAGGGCAGGCCGGGGAGCTGTTTTTT
.	TRBV5-4	TRBJ2-2	.	CASSLPGDKGGELFF	TGTGCCAGCAGCCTGCCAGGGGACAAGGGCGGGGAGCTGTTTTTT
once	TRBV7-2	TRBJ1-1	.	CASSLAGRSAMNTEAFF	TGTGCCAGCAGCTTAGCAGGGAGGAGTGCTATGAACACTGAAGCTTTCTTT
.	TRBV4-1	TRBJ2-7	TRBD1	CASSPLGTGRSTEQYF	TGCGCCAGCAGCCCTTTAGGGACAGGGAGGTCCACCGAGCAGTACTTC
once	TRBV6-5	TRBJ1-5	TRBD1	CASRQTGGKPQHF	TGTGCCAGCAGACAGACAGGGGGCAAACCCCAGCATTTT
.	TRBV7-2	TRBJ1-2	.	CARPQARGGYTF	TGTGCCCGACCCCAAGCGAGGGGTGGCTACACCTTC
.	TRBV27	TRBJ2-5	.	CASSLSYATSRETQYF	TGTGCCAGCAGTTTAAGTTATGCTACTAGCAGGGAGACCCAGTACTTC
.	TRBV18	TRBJ1-2	.	CASSPSKGGDGYTF	TGTGCCAGCTCACCTTCGAAAGGGGGAGATGGCTACACCTTC
.	TRBV5-5	TRBJ2-1	TRBD2	CASTEYLGLAGSKEQFF	TGTGCCAGCACCGAATACCTAGGACTAGCGGGGTCGAAAGAGCAGTTCTTC
.	TRBV5-4	TRBJ2-5	TRBD1	CASSPGTEQETQYF	TGTGCCAGCAGCCCTGGGACAGAACAAGAGACCCAGTACTTC
.	TRBV7-3	TRBJ1-2	TRBD1	CASSLPGQGRLNYGYTF	TGTGCCAGCAGCTTACCCGGACAGGGGAGACTTAACTATGGCTACACCTTC
.	TRBV11-2	TRBJ2-7	.	CASSPLKGPYEQYF	TGTGCCAGCAGCCCCCTGAAGGGGCCCTACGAGCAGTACTTC
.	TRBV6-6	TRBJ2-3	TRBD1	CASRLRQGPGPDTQYF	TGTGCCAGCAGACTGCGACAGGGGCCAGGCCCAGATACGCAGTATTTT
.	TRBV5-4	TRBJ1-3	.	CASSRTISGNTIYF	TGTGCCAGCAGCCGGACCATCTCTGGAAACACCATATATTTT
.	TRBV5-5	TRBJ2-7	.	CASSLYQATYNEQYF	TGTGCCAGCAGCTTGTATCAAGCGACCTATAACGAGCAGTACTTC
.	TRBV19	TRBJ2-2	.	CASSETRESGELFF	TGTGCCAGTAGTGAAACAAGGGAGTCCGGGGAGCTGTTTTTT
.	TRBV18	TRBJ1-2	.	CASSPGGSDYGYTF	TGTGCCAGCTCACCAGGGGGGTCGGACTATGGCTACACCTTC
once	TRBV16	TRBJ1-3	.	CASSQFTSGNTIYF	TGTGCCAGCAGCCAATTCACCTCTGGAAACACCATATATTTT
once	TRBV19	TRBJ1-2	TRBD1	CASRTGGNYGYTF	TGTGCCAGCCGGACAGGGGGCAACTATGGCTACACCTTC
.	TRBV9	TRBJ2-7	.	CASSVDLGEQYF	TGTGCCAGCAGCGTAGATCTGGGCGAGCAGTACTTC
.	TRBV19	TRBJ2-1	TRBD2	CASMASGIDYNEQFF	TGTGCCAGTATGGCAAGCGGGATTGACTACAATGAGCAGTTCTTC
once	TRBV27	TRBJ2-7	.	CASSLRLISNRSYEQYF	TGTGCCAGCAGTTTAAGGCTAATTTCCAACCGCTCCTACGAGCAGTACTTC
once	TRBV10-1	TRBJ2-3	.	CASSRAIGRTDTQYF	TGCGCCAGCAGCCGAGCGATAGGACGCACAGATACGCAGTATTTT
.	TRBV2	TRBJ1-2	TRBD1	CASSNLQGSHYGYTF	TGTGCCAGCAGTAATTTACAGGGGAGCCACTATGGCTACACCTTC
.	TRBV7-3	TRBJ2-5	.	CASSLRREETQYF	TGTGCCAGCAGCTTAAGGAGAGAAGAGACCCAGTACTTC
.	TRBV10-2	TRBJ1-5	TRBD1	CASSLGQGINQPQHF	TGCGCCAGCAGTCTGGGACAGGGGATCAATCAGCCCCAGCATTTT
.	TRBV9	TRBJ1-2	TRBD1	CASSPRQGAGYTF	TGTGCCAGCAGCCCCAGGCAGGGGGCCGGCTACACCTTC
.	TRBV5-5	TRBJ2-3	.	CASSFSTDTQYF	TGTGCCAGCAGCTTCAGTACGGATACGCAGTATTTT
.	TRBV18	TRBJ2-1	TRBD1	CASSTGTGGNNEQFF	TGTGCCAGCTCAACCGGGACAGGGGGAAACAATGAGCAGTTCTTC
.	TRBV7-8	TRBJ1-2	.	CASSLLVGYGYTF	TGTGCCAGCAGCTTATTGGTCGGCTATGGCTACACCTTC
.	TRBV11-2	TRBJ2-3	TRBD2	CASSLRLAGGSTDTQYF	TGTGCCAGCAGCTTACGACTAGCGGGAGGGAGCACAGATACGCAGTATTTT
.	TRBV7-2	TRBJ1-5	.	CASSFPGPNNQPQHF	TGTGCCAGCAGCTTTCCGGGGCCCAACAATCAGCCCCAGCATTTT
.	TRBV25-1	TRBJ2-5	.	CASSDPVGWSQETQYF	TGTGCCAGCAGTGACCCAGTAGGTTGGTCACAAGAGACCCAGTACTTC
.	TRBV15	TRBJ1-1	.	CATSRDRGVGEAFF	TGTGCCACCAGCAGAGATCGGGGGGTAGGTGAAGCTTTCTTT
.	TRBV9	TRBJ2-2	TRBD2	CASSVGPSGRSNTGELFF	TGTGCCAGCAGCGTAGGTCCTAGCGGGAGGTCGAACACCGGGGAGCTGTTTTTT
.	TRBV7-9	TRBJ1-3	.	CASSFGRVNSGNTIYF	TGTGCCAGCAGCTTTGGCAGGGTAAACTCTGGAAACACCATATATTTT
.	TRBV5-4	TRBJ1-1	.	CASSFGGSAEAFF	TGTGCCAGCAGCTTCGGGGGGAGCGCTGAAGCTTTCTTT
.	TRBV6-6	TRBJ2-7	.	CASSYGPEQYF	TGTGCCAGCAGTTATGGTCCCGAGCAGTACTTC
.	TRBV5-1	TRBJ2-3	TRBD2	CASSSSGTSGWTDTQYF	TGCGCCAGCAGCTCCTCGGGGACTAGCGGGTGGACAGATACGCAGTATTTT
.	TRBV2	TRBJ1-1	.	CASSPTGNTEAFF	TGTGCCAGCAGTCCGACAGGGAACACTGAAGCTTTCTTT
.	TRBV5-4	TRBJ2-1	.	CASSHKQVAVYNEQFF	TGTGCCAGCAGCCATAAACAGGTAGCGGTATACAATGAGCAGTTCTTC
.	TRBV5-1	TRBJ2-5	.	CASRGQGGGETQYF	TGCGCCAGCAGAGGGCAGGGGGGCGGGGAGACCCAGTACTTC
.	TRBV9	TRBJ2-3	.	CASSVSSTDTQYF	TGTGCCAGCAGCGTGTCTAGCACAGATACGCAGTATTTT
.	TRBV7-7	TRBJ2-2	.	CASSPGPAGTGELFF	TGTGCTAGCAGCCCCGGACCAGCAGGGACCGGGGAGCTGTTTTTT
.	TRBV6-4	TRBJ2-7	.	CASSDSGLTYEQYF	TGTGCCAGCAGTGACTCGGGACTGACCTACGAGCAGTACTTC
.	TRBV28	TRBJ2-1	.	CASSSNYNEQFF	TGTGCCAGCAGTTCAAACTACAATGAGCAGTTCTTC
.	TRBV28	TRBJ2-2	TRBD2	CASTYSGRNTGELFF	TGTGCCAGCACTTATAGCGGGAGGAACACCGGGGAGCTGTTTTTT
once	TRBV7-2	TRBJ1-2	TRBD1	CASSRGGQIYGYTF	TGTGCCAGCAGCCGCGGGGGACAGATCTATGGCTACACCTTC
.	TRBV29-1	TRBJ2-3	.	CSVGLRSTDTQYF	TGCAGCGTTGGTCTCAGAAGCACAGATACGCAGTATTTT